The sequence of this TCR beta chain was determined in a study of T-cell reconstitution after alpha-beta-depleted transplantation in children. The CDR3 runs 16 residues. V lost 3 bases to trimming and J lost 0 bases, with 14 bases between them. Preparation of the TCRbeta library involved a method that used unique molecular identifiers. A single record per CDR3 protein comes from TCRdb applying MiXCR to the PCR reads. The sample carries approximately 350,000 distinct CDR3 sequences, about 14% recorded once. The table lists this clonotype with many counts. The rearrangement joins TRBV12-3 or TRBV12-4 to TRBJ1-1; tentatively, D is TRBD1 (5 bases). The material was PBMCs, obtained from the stem cell graft. The TCR comes from a human donor who donated a stem cell graft to a child with Fanconi anemia. CDR3: CASSFSHRLMNTEAFF. The CDR3 nucleotides are TGTGCCAGCAGTTTTTCTCACAGGCTAATGAACACTGAAGCTTTCTTT.